This is a list of T cell receptor beta chains from one sample in a study of T cell repertoires in cytomegalovirus infection. TCRdb re-called the reads through MiXCR, storing one row per CDR3 protein. The top ten hold roughly 20% of the sample, which has approximately 340,000 distinct CDR3 sequences, around 29% seen once. These receptors have no known antigen. The specimen was cultured PBMCs, collected from culture after CMV antigen stimulation. These receptors were obtained from a human donor in good health (CMV status not recorded). Some clones in this sample may be carry-over from other donors' samples. The CDR3 runs from the conserved cysteine through the conserved F or W. The D gene is left open where the match is weak. The size of a clone is reported for some rows only, either as once, few or many, or as a class for expanded clones.

D	size	V	J	CDR3	DNA
TRBD2	once	TRBV6-8	TRBJ2-5	CASSNPGLAGRAQYF	TGTGCCAGCAGTAATCCGGGACTAGCGGGACGGGCCCAGTACTTC
TRBD1	many	TRBV7-2	TRBJ1-1	CASSLRDSMNTEAFF	TGTGCCAGCAGCCTCCGGGACAGCATGAACACTGAAGCTTTCTTT
-	few	TRBV7-2	TRBJ2-3	CASSLALQRGDTQYF	TGTGCCAGCAGCTTAGCGCTCCAGCGAGGAGATACGCAGTATTTT
-	few	TRBV4-2	TRBJ1-4	CASSQVGTGFANEKLFF	TGTGCCAGCAGCCAAGTTGGAACAGGGTTTGCTAATGAAAAACTGTTTTTT
TRBD1	few	TRBV4-2	TRBJ1-2	CASSQDFTDRGQSYTF	TGTGCCAGCAGCCAAGATTTTACGGACAGGGGTCAGAGCTACACCTTC
-	-	TRBV29-1	TRBJ1-2	CSVEMGQGDYGYTF	TGCAGCGTTGAGATGGGGCAAGGGGACTATGGCTACACCTTC
-	few	TRBV11-2	TRBJ2-1	CASSLGLGPYNEQFF	TGTGCCAGCAGCTTGGGCCTGGGGCCCTACAATGAGCAGTTCTTC
TRBD1	-	TRBV28	TRBJ1-5	CASSPVQGGQPQHF	TGTGCCAGCAGTCCAGTACAGGGGGGTCAGCCCCAGCATTTT
TRBD2	-	TRBV29-1	TRBJ2-3	CSVPGEGGRLYTDTQYF	TGCAGCGTTCCCGGGGAGGGCGGGAGGCTTTACACAGATACGCAGTATTTT
TRBD2	-	TRBV13	TRBJ2-7	CASSHTTSGSYEQYF	TGTGCCAGCAGCCACACGACTAGCGGGAGTTACGAGCAGTACTTC
-	-	TRBV6-2/TRBV6-3	TRBJ2-7	CASSAGPGYGEQYF	TGTGCCAGCAGTGCAGGGCCCGGCTACGGCGAGCAGTACTTC
TRBD2	few	TRBV6-5	TRBJ2-2	CASSSISGRRVGELFF	TGTGCCAGCAGTTCGATTAGCGGGAGAAGGGTCGGGGAGCTGTTTTTT
-	-	TRBV7-9	TRBJ2-3	CASSSGWQYF	TGTGCCAGCAGCTCCGGTTGGCAGTATTTT
-	-	TRBV2	TRBJ1-1	CASSVRQLNTEAFF	TGTGCCAGCAGTGTTCGACAACTGAACACTGAAGCTTTCTTT
TRBD1	many	TRBV7-8	TRBJ1-4	CASSPGTDEKLFF	TGTGCCAGCAGCCCTGGGACAGATGAAAAACTGTTTTTT
-	-	TRBV3-1	TRBJ2-7	CASSQGLEYEQYF	TGTGCCAGCAGCCAAGGCCTGGAGTACGAGCAGTACTTC
-	few	TRBV4-1	TRBJ2-2	CASSQERGDTGELFF	TGCGCCAGCAGCCAAGAACGTGGGGACACCGGGGAGCTGTTTTTT
-	few	TRBV7-2	TRBJ1-5	CASSRPRGAQHF	TGTGCCAGCAGCCGCCCCCGGGGCGCCCAGCATTTT
TRBD2	-	TRBV27	TRBJ2-1	CASSLLADNEQFF	TGTGCCAGCAGTTTACTAGCGGACAATGAGCAGTTCTTC
-	many	TRBV6-6	TRBJ2-5	CASSYLGSGQETQYF	TGTGCCAGCAGTTACCTAGGGTCTGGACAAGAGACCCAGTACTTC
-	few	TRBV20-1	TRBJ2-5	CSARDAQGGQETQYF	TGCAGTGCTAGAGATGCACAGGGCGGCCAAGAGACCCAGTACTTC
-	-	TRBV7-3	TRBJ2-3	CASSSGKSTDTQYF	TGTGCCAGCAGTTCGGGAAAGAGCACAGATACGCAGTATTTT
-	few	TRBV7-9	TRBJ1-2	CASSSTLASSLYGYTF	TGTGCCAGCAGCTCCACCCTTGCTAGCTCCTTATATGGCTACACCTTC
TRBD2	few	TRBV7-2	TRBJ2-7	CASSFDGTSGSYEQYF	TGTGCCAGCAGCTTCGACGGGACTAGCGGCTCCTACGAGCAGTACTTC
-	-	TRBV19	TRBJ1-1	CASTRDPLRAFF	TGTGCCAGTACCCGGGACCCCCTGCGAGCTTTCTTT
-	few	TRBV7-9	TRBJ2-7	CASSLFADLGEQYF	TGTGCCAGCAGCTTGTTCGCAGACTTGGGGGAGCAGTACTTC
-	-	TRBV19	TRBJ2-6	CASSISRSSGANVLTF	TGTGCCAGTAGTATATCTCGGTCCTCTGGGGCCAACGTCCTGACTTTC
-	few	TRBV28	TRBJ1-4	CASIGREAEKLFF	TGTGCCAGCATTGGCAGGGAAGCTGAAAAACTGTTTTTT
-	-	TRBV7-9	TRBJ1-6	CASSLSGNNSPLHF	TGTGCCAGCAGTCTGTCGGGGAATAATTCACCCCTCCACTTT
-	many	TRBV7-6	TRBJ1-3	CASSDRLGNTIYF	TGTGCCAGCAGTGACAGACTTGGAAACACCATATATTTT
-	few	TRBV7-2	TRBJ2-2	CASSLLLSSGELFF	TGTGCCAGCAGCTTATTACTCTCGTCCGGGGAGCTGTTTTTT
-	-	TRBV27	TRBJ2-1	CASSFGTESSYNEQFF	TGTGCCAGCAGTTTCGGTACGGAGAGCTCCTACAATGAGCAGTTCTTC